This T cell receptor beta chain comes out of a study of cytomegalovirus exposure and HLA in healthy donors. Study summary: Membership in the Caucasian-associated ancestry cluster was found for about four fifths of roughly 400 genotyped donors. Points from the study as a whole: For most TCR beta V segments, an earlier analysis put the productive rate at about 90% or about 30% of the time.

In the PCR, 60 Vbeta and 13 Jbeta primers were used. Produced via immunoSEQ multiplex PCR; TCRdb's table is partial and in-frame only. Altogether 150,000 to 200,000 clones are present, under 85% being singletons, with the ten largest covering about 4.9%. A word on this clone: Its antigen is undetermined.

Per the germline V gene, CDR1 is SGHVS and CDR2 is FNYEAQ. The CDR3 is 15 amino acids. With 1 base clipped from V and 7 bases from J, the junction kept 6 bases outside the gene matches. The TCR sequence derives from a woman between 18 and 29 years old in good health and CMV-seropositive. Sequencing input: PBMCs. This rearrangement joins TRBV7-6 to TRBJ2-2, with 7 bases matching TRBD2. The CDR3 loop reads CASSLEAGRGGELFF. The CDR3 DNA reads TGTGCCAGCAGCTTAGAAGCGGGGAGAGGCGGGGAGCTGTTTTTT.